This T cell receptor beta chain was identified during a study of chemoradiotherapy in HPV16-positive cancers. Germline V CDR1 and CDR2: MNHEY, SMNVEV (reference sequence). The CDR3 runs to 12 residues. Method: immunoSEQ multiplex PCR; TCRdb's copy keeps in-frame clones and lacks some. The sample lists 7,500 to 8,500 clones; about 63% were seen once. The chain has TRBV27 and TRBJ2-5; unclear D gene. With the DNA end fitting TRBJ2-7 better, the J assignment may be wrong. Sample acquisition took place from a patient who underwent chemoradiotherapy. The sequence was collected from a human donor with HPV-associated anogenital cancer. This CDR3 reads CASSPSSYEQYF. Written as DNA, the CDR3 is TGTGCCAGCAGTCCCAGCTCCTACGAGCAGTACTTC.